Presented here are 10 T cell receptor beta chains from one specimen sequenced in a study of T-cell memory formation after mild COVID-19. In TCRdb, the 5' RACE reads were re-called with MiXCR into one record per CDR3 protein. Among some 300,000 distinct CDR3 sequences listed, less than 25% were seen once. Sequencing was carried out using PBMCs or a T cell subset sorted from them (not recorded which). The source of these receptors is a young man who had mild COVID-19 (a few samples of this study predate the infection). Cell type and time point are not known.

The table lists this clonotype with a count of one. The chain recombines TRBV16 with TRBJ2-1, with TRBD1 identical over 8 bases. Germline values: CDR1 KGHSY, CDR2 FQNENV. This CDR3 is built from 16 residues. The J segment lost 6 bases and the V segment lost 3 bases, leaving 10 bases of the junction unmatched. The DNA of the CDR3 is TGTGCCAGCAGCCACTTGACAGGGGACTCCGGCAATGAGCAGTTCTTC. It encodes CASSHLTGDSGNEQFF.

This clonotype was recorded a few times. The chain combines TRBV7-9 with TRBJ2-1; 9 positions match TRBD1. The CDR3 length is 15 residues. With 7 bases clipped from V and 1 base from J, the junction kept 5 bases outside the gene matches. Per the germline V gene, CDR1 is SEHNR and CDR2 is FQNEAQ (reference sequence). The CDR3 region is CASTGGTGSYNEQFF. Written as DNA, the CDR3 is TGTGCCAGCACTGGCGGGACAGGGTCCTACAATGAGCAGTTCTTC. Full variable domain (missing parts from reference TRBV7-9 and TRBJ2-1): DTGVSQNPRHKITKRGQNVTFRCDPISEHNRLYWYRQTLGQGPEFLTYFQNEAQLEKSRLLSDRFSAERPKGSFSTLEIQRTEQGDSAMYLCASTGGTGSYNEQFFGPGTRLTVL.

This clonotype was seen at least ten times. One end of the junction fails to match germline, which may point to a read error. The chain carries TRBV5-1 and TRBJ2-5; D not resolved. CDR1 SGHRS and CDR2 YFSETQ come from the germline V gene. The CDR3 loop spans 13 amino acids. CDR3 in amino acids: CASSLQRQETQYF. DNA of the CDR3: TGTGCCAGCAGCTTACAAAGACAAGAGACCCAGTACTTC.

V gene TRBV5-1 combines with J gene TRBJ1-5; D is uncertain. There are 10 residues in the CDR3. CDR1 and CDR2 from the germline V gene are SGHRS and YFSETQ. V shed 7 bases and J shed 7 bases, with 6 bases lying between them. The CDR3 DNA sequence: TGCGCCAGCCCAGAGCAGCCCCAGCATTTT. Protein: CASPEQPQHF.

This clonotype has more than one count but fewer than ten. CDR3 in DNA: TGTGCCAGCAGCTTCTATAAGATGACTAGCGGGGGGGCGGATCCTGAGCAGTTCTTC. It encodes CASSFYKMTSGGADPEQFF. The chain combines TRBV7-3 with TRBJ2-1, with 14 bases aligning to TRBD2. The length of the CDR3 is 19 residues. The ends lost 3 bases at V and 9 bases at J; junction bases unmatched: 16. Germline assignment: CDR1 SGHTA and CDR2 FQGTGA.

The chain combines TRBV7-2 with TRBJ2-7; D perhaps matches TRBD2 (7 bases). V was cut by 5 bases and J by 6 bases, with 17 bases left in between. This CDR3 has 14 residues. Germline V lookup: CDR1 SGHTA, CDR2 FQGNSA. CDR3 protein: CASSAWGGRVEQYF. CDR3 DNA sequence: TGTGCCAGCAGCGCCTGGGGGGGCAGGGTCGAGCAGTACTTC.

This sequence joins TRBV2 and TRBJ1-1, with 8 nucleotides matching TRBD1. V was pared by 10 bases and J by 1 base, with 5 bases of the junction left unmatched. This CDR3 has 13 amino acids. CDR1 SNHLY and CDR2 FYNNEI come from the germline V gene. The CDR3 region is CATKTGANTEAFF. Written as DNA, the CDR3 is TGTGCCACGAAGACAGGGGCGAACACTGAAGCTTTCTTT.

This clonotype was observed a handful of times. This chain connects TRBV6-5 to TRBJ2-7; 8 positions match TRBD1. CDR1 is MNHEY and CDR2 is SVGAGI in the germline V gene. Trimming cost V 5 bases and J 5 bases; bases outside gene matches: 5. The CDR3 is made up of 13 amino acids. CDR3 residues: CASSRHRGDEQYF. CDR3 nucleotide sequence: TGTGCCAGCAGTAGACACAGGGGGGACGAGCAGTACTTC.

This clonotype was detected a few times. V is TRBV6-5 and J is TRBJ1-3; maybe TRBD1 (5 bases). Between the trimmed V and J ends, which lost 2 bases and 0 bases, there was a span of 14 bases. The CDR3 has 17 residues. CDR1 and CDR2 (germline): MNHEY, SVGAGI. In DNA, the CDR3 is TGTGCCAGCAGTTACACCCCGGGACGCTTCTCTGGAAACACCATATATTTT. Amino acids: CASSYTPGRFSGNTIYF.

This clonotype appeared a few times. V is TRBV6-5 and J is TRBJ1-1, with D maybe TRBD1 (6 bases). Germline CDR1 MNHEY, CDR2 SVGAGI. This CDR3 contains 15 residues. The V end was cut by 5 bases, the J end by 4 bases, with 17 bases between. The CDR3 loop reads CASSSRSTGGTEAFF. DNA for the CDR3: TGTGCCAGCAGTAGCCGGTCGACAGGCGGCACTGAAGCTTTCTTT.